These 19 T cell receptor beta chains were sequenced from one sample in a study of blood T cell repertoires in COVID-19. The assay was immunoSEQ multiplex PCR, and TCRdb's table has in-frame clones only and misses some. The repertoire holds under 200,000 clones, with roughly 90% as singletons. Input material: peripheral blood. The receptors derive from a woman aged 60-70 years with COVID-19, enrolled during active disease.

The V call is TRBV30, the J call TRBJ1-4, with 9 bases that match TRBD1. V lost 4 bases, J lost 4 bases, and 7 bases stayed unmatched. This CDR3 is built from 15 residues. The germline CDR1 and CDR2 sequences are GTSNPN and SVGIG (reference sequence). The CDR3 region is CAWKTGTGLNEKLFF. The CDR3 DNA sequence: TGTGCCTGGAAAACCGGGACAGGGCTTAATGAAAAACTGTTTTTT.

The chain employs TRBV5-1 and TRBJ1-1; 7 bases agree with TRBD1. Germline CDR1 SGHRS, CDR2 YFSETQ. The CDR3 covers 13 residues. The ends lost 8 bases at V and 6 bases at J; junction bases unmatched: 10. The CDR3 loop is CASRQGVIAEAFF. The CDR3 coding sequence is TGCGCCAGTAGACAGGGTGTGATCGCTGAAGCTTTCTTT.

This chain connects TRBV9 to TRBJ1-4; D might be TRBD1 (6 bases). V was pared by 0 bases and J by 5 bases, with 11 bases between. This CDR3 is built from 15 residues. Per the germline V gene, CDR1 is SGDLS and CDR2 is YYNGEE. In DNA form, the CDR3 reads TGTGCCAGCAGCGTAGAAGACAGGCCCAATGAAAAACTGTTTTTT. Translated: CASSVEDRPNEKLFF.

The chain links TRBV19 to TRBJ1-2; 7 bases fit TRBD1. With V trimmed by 6 bases and J by 3 bases, 7 bases remained unmatched. Germline lookup yields CDR1 LNHDA and CDR2 SQIVND (reference sequence). This CDR3 has 14 amino acids. The CDR3 here is CASRNRGSDYGYTF. The CDR3 coding sequence is TGTGCCAGTAGGAACAGGGGATCGGACTATGGCTACACCTTC.

In this sample, this clone turned up a few times. The same CDR3 also results from other DNA sequences found in this sample. The chain has TRBV7-9 and TRBJ2-7; D is undetermined. V was trimmed by 3 bases and J by 0 bases, leaving 3 bases between them. Per germline, CDR1 SEHNR and CDR2 FQNEAQ (reference sequence). The CDR3 covers 12 residues. CDR3 sequence reads: CASSFSSYEQYF. CDR3 sequence (DNA): TGTGCCAGCAGCTTCAGCTCCTACGAGCAGTACTTC.

The chain joins TRBV3-1 (or the pseudogene TRBV3-2) to TRBJ1-2, with a possible D match to TRBD1 (6 bases). Per germline, CDR1 LGHDT and CDR2 YNNKEL (reference sequence). The CDR3 has 15 residues. Deletions cut 3 bases from V and 4 bases from J, with 15 bases between. As DNA, the CDR3 is TGTGCCAGCAGCCAGGGTCGGGGGGCCCTCTATGGCTACACCTTC. It translates to CASSQGRGALYGYTF.

With regard to this clone: An end of the junction does not agree with germline; a read error may underlie this. The chain uses TRBV9 and TRBJ2-1; 7 nucleotides match TRBD2. The CDR3 has 12 amino acids. Germline loops: CDR1 SGDLS, CDR2 YYNGEE. The CDR3 protein is CASSVEWEGLIF. The CDR3 DNA follows: TGTGCCAGCAGCGTAGAGTGGGAGGGCCTAATCTTC.

This clone was seen only once. The chain uses TRBV7-9 and TRBJ1-6; 10 nucleotides agree with TRBD1. The CDR3 loop spans 15 amino acids. Germline assignment: CDR1 SEHNR and CDR2 FQNEAQ (reference sequence). V gave up 1 base and J gave up 10 bases; unmatched junction bases: 4. The DNA for the CDR3 is TGTGCCAGCAGCTTAGAGACAGGGGGCCGGTCACCCCTCCACTTT. It is translated as CASSLETGGRSPLHF.

The chain links TRBV5-8 to TRBJ2-7; TRBD2 aligns across 11 bases. V trimming: 4 bases; J trimming: 2 bases; junction bases outside the gene matches: 8. Looked up from germline, CDR1 is SGHTS and CDR2 is YDEGEE. The CDR3 runs 16 residues. CDR3: CASSHSGTSGPYEQYF. The CDR3 DNA reads TGTGCCAGCAGCCATTCCGGGACTAGCGGCCCCTACGAGCAGTACTTC.

The rearrangement joins TRBV7-9 to TRBJ2-5; 7 bases fit TRBD2. CDR3 size: 12 residues. The ends lost 5 bases at V and 5 bases at J; junction bases unmatched: 2. Germline assignment: CDR1 SEHNR and CDR2 FQNEAQ (reference sequence). The CDR3 DNA sequence: TGTGCCAGCAGCCTCGGGAGGGAGACCCAGTACTTC. It translates to CASSLGRETQYF.

The chain carries TRBV3-1 (or the pseudogene TRBV3-2) and TRBJ2-1; TRBD2 is a possible D gene (6 bases). Germline CDR1 LGHDT, CDR2 YNNKEL (reference sequence). The CDR3 sequence is 14 residues long. The V end lost 4 bases, the J end lost 3 bases, and 10 bases lay between the germline ends. This chain's CDR3 is CASSRGESYNEQFF. The CDR3 DNA reads as TGTGCCAGCAGCCGGGGGGAGAGCTACAATGAGCAGTTCTTC.

The genes are TRBV6-1 and TRBJ1-4; D remains ambiguous. Germline V CDR1 and CDR2: MNHNS, SASEGT. V was clipped by 4 bases and J by 0 bases, with 12 bases between them. The CDR3 is made up of 16 amino acids. The CDR3 nucleotides read TGTGCCAGCAGTGCGAATCGGGAGACAACTAATGAAAAACTGTTTTTT. Protein product: CASSANRETTNEKLFF.

The chain is built from TRBV3-1 (or the pseudogene TRBV3-2) and TRBJ1-2, with 7 nucleotides matching TRBD1. Germline loops: CDR1 LGHDT, CDR2 YNNKEL (reference sequence). V trimming: 1 base; J trimming: 4 bases; junction bases outside the gene matches: 6. This CDR3 region has 15 residues. This CDR3 reads CASSQGLGGVYGYTF. DNA for the CDR3: TGTGCCAGCAGCCAAGGTTTAGGGGGCGTCTATGGCTACACCTTC.

V is TRBV27 and J is TRBJ1-2; 8 positions match TRBD1. CDR3 length: 14 residues. CDR1 and CDR2 (germline): MNHEY, SMNVEV (reference sequence). The J segment lost 0 bases and the V segment lost 4 bases, leaving 1 base of the junction unmatched. CDR3 nucleotides: TGTGCCAGCAGTTCGACAGGGGCTAACTATGGCTACACCTTC. This translates into CASSSTGANYGYTF.

This chain joins TRBV6-5 and TRBJ2-3; possible D gene TRBD2, 6 bases. Per germline, CDR1 MNHEY and CDR2 SVGAGI. The CDR3 has 14 residues. Trimming left V 7 bases short and J 2 bases short, with 13 bases between. The CDR3 spells CASTVRDSTDTQYF. The CDR3 coding sequence is TGTGCCAGCACTGTCCGGGACTCCACAGATACGCAGTATTTT.

The rearrangement uses TRBV11-3 and TRBJ2-7; tentatively, D is TRBD2 (6 bases). The CDR3 has 14 amino acids. Germline values: CDR1 SGHNT, CDR2 YENEEA. The ends were cut back, 6 bases at V and 5 bases at J, with 17 bases in the middle. The CDR3 DNA follows: TGTGCCAGCAGTTTCCGGGACTGGACCAACGAGCAGTACTTC. This sequence encodes CASSFRDWTNEQYF.

The chain has TRBV7-2 and TRBJ1-4; no firm D call. The CDR3 is 15 residues long. The V end was cut by 1 base, the J end by 5 bases, with 11 bases between. CDR1 and CDR2 from the germline V gene are SGHTA and FQGNSA. CDR3 sequence reads: CASSLGAGLNEKLFF. CDR3 bases: TGTGCCAGCAGCTTAGGAGCGGGGTTAAATGAAAAACTGTTTTTT.

CDR3 protein: CASSQDQGGAGNTEAFF. DNA for the CDR3: TGCGCCAGCAGCCAAGATCAAGGGGGCGCAGGGAACACTGAAGCTTTCTTT. The chain employs TRBV4-1 and TRBJ1-1; 7 bases line up with TRBD1. CDR1 and CDR2 (germline): MGHRA, YSYEKL. This CDR3 is built from 17 residues. V shed 0 bases, J shed 1 base, and the junction held 8 bases outside the gene matches.

This chain links TRBV15 with TRBJ1-4; D call uncertain. The germline V gene has CDR1 LNHNV and CDR2 YYDKDF (reference sequence). There are 13 residues in the CDR3. The V gene lost 7 bases and the J gene lost 0 bases, with 6 bases spanning the gap. The CDR3 DNA sequence: TGTGCCACCACGACTGCAACTAATGAAAAACTGTTTTTT. Translating it yields CATTTATNEKLFF.